This entry describes one TCR beta chain. What it binds is unknown. TCRdb's copy holds only in-frame clones and misses some; the assay was immunoSEQ multiplex PCR. The sample contains fewer than 150,000 clones, almost 90% of which appear only once. This entry comes from a study of a mutant IDH1 vaccine in newly diagnosed glioma. The time point: week 11, during vaccination. Topical imiquimod accompanied each vaccine dose, which consisted of 300 ug of mutant IDH1 20-mer peptide. The astrocytomas were IDH1-mutant, ATRX-negative, and WHO grade 3 or 4. Germline values: CDR1 SGHVS, CDR2 FNYEAQ. The CDR3 is 13 residues long. The V and J ends lost 2 bases and 7 bases respectively, with 9 bases between them.

The sample here was PBMCs, taken from a glioma patient whose treatment included an IDH1 peptide vaccine. This receptor was obtained from a woman in her fifties or sixties with glioma. The chain has TRBV7-6 and TRBJ2-1, with a weak D call TRBD1 (5 bases). In nucleotides, the CDR3 is TGTGCCAGCAGCTTAAGCCACAGGAATGAGCAGTTCTTC. Translated: CASSLSHRNEQFF. Together with reference TRBV7-6 and TRBJ2-1, the CDR3 gives the full variable domain: GAGVSQSPRYKVTKRGQDVALRCDPISGHVSLYWYRQALGQGPEFLTYFNYEAQQDKSGLPNDRFSAERPEGSISTLTIQRTEQRDSAMYRCASSLSHRNEQFFGPGTRLTVL.